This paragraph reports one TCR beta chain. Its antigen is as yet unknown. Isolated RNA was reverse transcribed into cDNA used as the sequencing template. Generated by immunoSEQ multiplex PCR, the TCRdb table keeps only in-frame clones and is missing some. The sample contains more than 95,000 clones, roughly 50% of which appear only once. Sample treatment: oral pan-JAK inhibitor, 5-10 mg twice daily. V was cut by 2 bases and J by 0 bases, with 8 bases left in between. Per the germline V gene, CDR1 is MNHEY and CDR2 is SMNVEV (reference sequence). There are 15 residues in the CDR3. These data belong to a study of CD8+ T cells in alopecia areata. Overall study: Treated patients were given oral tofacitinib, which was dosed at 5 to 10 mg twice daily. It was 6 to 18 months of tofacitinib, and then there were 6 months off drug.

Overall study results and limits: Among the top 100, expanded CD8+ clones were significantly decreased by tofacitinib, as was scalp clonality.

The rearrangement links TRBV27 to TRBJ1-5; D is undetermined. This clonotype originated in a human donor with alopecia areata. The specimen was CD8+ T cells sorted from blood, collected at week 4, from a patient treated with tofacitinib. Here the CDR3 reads CASSLGIYSNQPQHF. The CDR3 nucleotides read TGTGCCAGCAGTTTAGGAATTTATAGCAATCAGCCCCAGCATTTT.